The next 11 T cell receptor beta chains were all read from a single sample in a study of human T cells and chemical hapten exposure. TCRdb itself ran the RACE reads through MiXCR, one entry per CDR3 protein. Of 80,000 to 100,000 distinct CDR3 sequences listed, roughly 9.1% are singletons. Time point meaning: pre-sensitization, week 0. The treatment here: therapeutic diphenylcyclopropenone sensitization with weekly scalp DPC. This specimen was whole blood, taken in connection with sensitization to the hapten diphenylcyclopropenone (DPC). The receptors originated from a woman aged 40 to 55 with alopecia areata. Some clones in this sample may be carry-over from other donors' samples.

This clonotype occurred many times. The chain links TRBV29-1 to TRBJ1-2; a possible D gene is TRBD1 (5 bases). CDR1 and CDR2 from the germline V gene are SQVTM and ANQGSEA. The CDR3 totals 12 residues. The V end lost 3 bases, the J end lost 6 bases, and 11 bases lay between the germline ends. The CDR3 nucleotides are TGCAGCGTTGACCCCAGGGTACATGGCTACACCTTC. Translating it yields CSVDPRVHGYTF.

Many counts were recorded for this clonotype. The rearrangement links TRBV14 to TRBJ1-2; D unclear. The germline CDR1 and CDR2 sequences are SGHDN and FVKESK. The CDR3 runs to 11 residues. Trimming left V 2 bases short and J 11 bases short, with 9 bases between. CDR3 coding DNA: TGTGCCAGCAGCCAATCCGACCATTACACCTTC. Translation gives CASSQSDHYTF.

This clonotype has just a few counts. CDR3 amino acids: CASRRETGTDTQYF. The CDR3 bases are TGTGCCAGCAGACGAGAGACAGGCACAGATACGCAGTATTTT. The J gene is TRBJ2-3, the V gene TRBV6-6, with TRBD1 as a possible D gene (5 bases). CDR1 is MNHNY, CDR2 SVGAGI, per germline (reference sequence). The length of the CDR3 is 14 residues. With 6 bases removed from V and 1 base from J, the gap between germline ends came to 11 bases.

This clonotype was observed many times. This chain links TRBV29-1 with TRBJ1-2; 9 bases line up with TRBD1. After removal of 4 bases from V and 3 bases from J, the junction contained 3 bases not matched to a gene. This CDR3 region has 13 residues. The germline CDR1 and CDR2 sequences are SQVTM and ANQGSEA. The DNA of the CDR3 is TGCAGCGTTGGGACAGGGGTCGACTATGGCTACACCTTC. It yields the protein CSVGTGVDYGYTF.

This clonotype was seen many times. The chain is built from TRBV7-2 and TRBJ1-6; 7 bases agree with TRBD1. V gave up 5 bases and J gave up 7 bases; unmatched junction bases: 5. Germline V CDR1 and CDR2: SGHTA, FQGNSA. The CDR3 has 14 amino acids. Written as DNA, the CDR3 is TGTGCCAGCAGCCGACAGGGCCAGAATTCACCCCTCCACTTT. As protein: CASSRQGQNSPLHF.

V usage is TRBV3-1 and J usage is TRBJ2-5, with TRBD1 matching 7 bases. The CDR3 length is 16 residues. The junction had 8 bases not matched to a gene; V was cut back by 3 bases and J by 1 base. In germline, CDR1 is LGHDT, CDR2 YNNKEL (reference sequence). This chain's CDR3 is CASSQLAAGGQETQYF. The CDR3, as DNA: TGTGCCAGCAGCCAGCTGGCGGCAGGGGGCCAAGAGACCCAGTACTTC.

This chain links TRBV5-1 with TRBJ1-2; unclear D gene. V lost 0 bases, J lost 5 bases, and 5 bases lay in between. The CDR3 consists of 12 residues. Germline lookup yields CDR1 SGHRS and CDR2 YFSETQ. The CDR3 loop reads CASSLADYGYTF. DNA of the CDR3: TGCGCCAGCAGCTTGGCCGATTATGGCTACACCTTC.

The chain combines TRBV4-3 with TRBJ2-5; TRBD1 matches at 9 bases. V dropped 1 base and J dropped 4; count of bases not matched to a gene: 4. The CDR3 extends over 15 amino acids. Germline lookup yields CDR1 LGHNA and CDR2 YSLEER. This CDR3 is CASSQGQGELETQYF. CDR3 nucleotide sequence: TGCGCCAGCAGCCAAGGACAGGGGGAGTTAGAGACCCAGTACTTC.

A few counts support this clonotype. This chain links TRBV20-1 with TRBJ2-7, with D perhaps matching TRBD1 or TRBD2 (5 bases each). The germline CDR1 and CDR2 sequences are DFQATT and SNEGSKA (reference sequence). This CDR3 has 12 amino acids. The V end lost 7 bases, the J end lost 2 bases, and 12 bases lay between the germline ends. The CDR3 region is CSGGTWTYEQYF. The CDR3 coding sequence is TGCAGTGGGGGGACGTGGACCTACGAGCAGTACTTC.

There are many counts of this clonotype. The rearrangement uses TRBV5-1 and TRBJ1-1, with D unresolved. V lost 6 bases, J lost 0 bases, and 9 bases lay in between. The CDR3 is 13 amino acids. From germline, CDR1 is SGHRS and CDR2 YFSETQ. CDR3 in DNA: TGCGCCAGCACCGCGGACCTGAACACTGAAGCTTTCTTT. Its protein is CASTADLNTEAFF.

V and J are TRBV6-2 or TRBV6-3 and TRBJ1-1, with D unclear. The V end was cut by 10 bases, the J end by 3 bases, with 9 bases between. Germline assignment: CDR1 MNHEY and CDR2 SVGEGT. This CDR3 has 11 residues. CDR3 in amino acids: CATGIYTEAFF. The CDR3 coding sequence is TGTGCCACTGGTATTTACACTGAAGCTTTCTTT.